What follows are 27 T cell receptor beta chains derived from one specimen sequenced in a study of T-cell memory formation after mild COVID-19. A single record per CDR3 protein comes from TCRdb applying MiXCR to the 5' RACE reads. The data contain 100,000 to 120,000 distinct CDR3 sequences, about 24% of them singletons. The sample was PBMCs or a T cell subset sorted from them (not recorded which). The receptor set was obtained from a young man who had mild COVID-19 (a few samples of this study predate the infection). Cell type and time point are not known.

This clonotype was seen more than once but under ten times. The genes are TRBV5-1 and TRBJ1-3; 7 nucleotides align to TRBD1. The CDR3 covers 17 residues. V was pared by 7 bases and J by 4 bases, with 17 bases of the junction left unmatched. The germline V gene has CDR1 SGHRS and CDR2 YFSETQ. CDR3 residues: CASGWTGIGRPGNTIYF. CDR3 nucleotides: TGCGCCAGCGGATGGACAGGAATCGGGCGTCCCGGAAACACCATATATTTT.

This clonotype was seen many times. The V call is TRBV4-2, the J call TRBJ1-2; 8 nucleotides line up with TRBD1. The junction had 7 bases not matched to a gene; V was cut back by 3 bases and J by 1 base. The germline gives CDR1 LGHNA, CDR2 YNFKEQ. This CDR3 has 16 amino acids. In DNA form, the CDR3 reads TGTGCCAGCAGCCAGGTCGGGACAGGCGATAACTATGGCTACACCTTC. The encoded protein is CASSQVGTGDNYGYTF.

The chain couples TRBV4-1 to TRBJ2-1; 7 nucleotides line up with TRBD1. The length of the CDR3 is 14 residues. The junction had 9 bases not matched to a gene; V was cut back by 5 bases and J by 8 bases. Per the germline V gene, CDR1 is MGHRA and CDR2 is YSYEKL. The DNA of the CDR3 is TGCGCCAGCAGCACTGGGACAGCCAGCCATGAGCAGTTCTTC. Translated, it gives CASSTGTASHEQFF.

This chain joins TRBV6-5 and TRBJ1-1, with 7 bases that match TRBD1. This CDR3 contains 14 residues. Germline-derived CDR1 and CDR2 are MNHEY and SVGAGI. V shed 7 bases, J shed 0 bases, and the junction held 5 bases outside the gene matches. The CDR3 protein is CASNRQGVNTEAFF. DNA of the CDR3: TGTGCCAGCAATCGACAGGGAGTGAACACTGAAGCTTTCTTT.

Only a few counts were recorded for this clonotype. The CDR3 loop reads CASSPRSGYVNSPLHF. DNA of the CDR3: TGTGCCAGCAGCCCCCGGTCGGGGTACGTTAATTCACCCCTCCACTTT. The genes are TRBV7-2 and TRBJ1-6, with D unresolved. Germline CDR1 reads SGHTA; CDR2 reads FQGNSA. V was cut by 5 bases and J by 6 bases, with 17 bases left in between. This CDR3 is 16 amino acids long.

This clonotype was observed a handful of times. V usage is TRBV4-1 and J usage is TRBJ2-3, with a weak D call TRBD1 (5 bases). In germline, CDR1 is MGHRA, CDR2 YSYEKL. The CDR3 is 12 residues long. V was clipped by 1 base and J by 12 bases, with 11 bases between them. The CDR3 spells CASSQARGGQYF. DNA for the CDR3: TGCGCCAGCAGCCAAGCTAGGGGTGGTCAGTATTTT.

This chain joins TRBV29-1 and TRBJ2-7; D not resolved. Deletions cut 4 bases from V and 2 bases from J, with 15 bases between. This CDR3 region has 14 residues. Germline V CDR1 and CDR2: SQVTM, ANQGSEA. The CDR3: CSVVFPVAPYEQYF. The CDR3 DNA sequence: TGCAGCGTTGTCTTTCCAGTGGCCCCCTACGAGCAGTACTTC.

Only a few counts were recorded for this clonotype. The CDR3 DNA sequence: TGTGCCAGCAGCCCCCGGGACAGTTCCCCCTATGGCTACACCTTC. The encoded protein is CASSPRDSSPYGYTF. The chain joins TRBV27 to TRBJ1-2; 7 bases align to TRBD1. The junction had 11 bases not matched to a gene; V was cut back by 6 bases and J by 4 bases. The CDR3 extends over 15 amino acids. Germline CDR1 reads MNHEY; CDR2 reads SMNVEV (reference sequence).

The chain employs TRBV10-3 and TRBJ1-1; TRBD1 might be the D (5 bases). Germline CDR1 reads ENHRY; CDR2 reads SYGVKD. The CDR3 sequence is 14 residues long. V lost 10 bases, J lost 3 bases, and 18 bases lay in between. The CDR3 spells CATHGAGMDTEAFF. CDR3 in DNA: TGTGCCACCCATGGGGCGGGGATGGACACTGAAGCTTTCTTT.

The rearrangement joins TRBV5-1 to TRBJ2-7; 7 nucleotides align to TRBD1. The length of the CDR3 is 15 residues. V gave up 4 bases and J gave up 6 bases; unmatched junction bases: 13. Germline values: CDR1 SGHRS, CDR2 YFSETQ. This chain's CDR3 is CASSPTPTGAGEQYV. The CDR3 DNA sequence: TGCGCCAGCAGCCCTACCCCAACAGGGGCGGGCGAGCAGTACGTC.

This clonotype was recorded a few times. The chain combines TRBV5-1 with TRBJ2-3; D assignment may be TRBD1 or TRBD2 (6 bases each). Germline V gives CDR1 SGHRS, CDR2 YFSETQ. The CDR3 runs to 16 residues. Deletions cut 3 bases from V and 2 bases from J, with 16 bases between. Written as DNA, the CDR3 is TGCGCCAGCAGCTACCGAGGGGGGACCTCCACAGATACGCAGTATTTT. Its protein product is CASSYRGGTSTDTQYF.

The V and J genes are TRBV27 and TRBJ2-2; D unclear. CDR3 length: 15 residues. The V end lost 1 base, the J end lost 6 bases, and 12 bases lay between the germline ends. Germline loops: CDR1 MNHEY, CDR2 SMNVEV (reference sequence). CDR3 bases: TGTGCCAGCAGTTTATGTCAGCGAGGAGCCGGGGAGCTGTTTTTT. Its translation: CASSLCQRGAGELFF.

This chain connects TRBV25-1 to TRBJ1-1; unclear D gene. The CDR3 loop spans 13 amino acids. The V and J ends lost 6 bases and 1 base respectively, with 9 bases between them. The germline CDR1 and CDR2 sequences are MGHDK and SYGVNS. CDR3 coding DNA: TGTGCCAGCAGCCCAGAGGGGAACACTGAAGCTTTCTTT. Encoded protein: CASSPEGNTEAFF.

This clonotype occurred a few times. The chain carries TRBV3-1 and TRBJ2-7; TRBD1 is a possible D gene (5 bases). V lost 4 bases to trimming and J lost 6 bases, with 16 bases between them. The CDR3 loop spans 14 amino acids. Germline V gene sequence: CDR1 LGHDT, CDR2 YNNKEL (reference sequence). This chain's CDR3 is CASSPTRTNSEQYF. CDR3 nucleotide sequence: TGTGCCAGCAGCCCCACAAGGACAAATTCCGAGCAGTACTTC.

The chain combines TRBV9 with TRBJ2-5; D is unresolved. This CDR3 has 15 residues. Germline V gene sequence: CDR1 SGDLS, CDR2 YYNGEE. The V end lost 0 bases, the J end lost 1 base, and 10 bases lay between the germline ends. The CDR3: CASSVGSGAQETQYF. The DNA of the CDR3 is TGTGCCAGCAGCGTAGGGTCAGGCGCCCAAGAGACCCAGTACTTC.

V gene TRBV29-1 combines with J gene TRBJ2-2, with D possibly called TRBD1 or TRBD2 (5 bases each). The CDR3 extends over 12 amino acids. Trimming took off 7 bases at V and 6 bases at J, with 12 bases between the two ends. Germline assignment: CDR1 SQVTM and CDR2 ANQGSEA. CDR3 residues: CSAVGASGELFF. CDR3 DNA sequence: TGCAGCGCGGTCGGGGCGTCCGGGGAGCTGTTTTTT.

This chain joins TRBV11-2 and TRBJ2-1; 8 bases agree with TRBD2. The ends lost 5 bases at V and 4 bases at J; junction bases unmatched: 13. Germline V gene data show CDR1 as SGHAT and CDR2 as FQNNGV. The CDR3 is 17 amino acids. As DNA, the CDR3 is TGTGCCAGCAGCCCCGGACGAGCGGGGGCCTTTTACAATGAGCAGTTCTTC. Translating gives CASSPGRAGAFYNEQFF.

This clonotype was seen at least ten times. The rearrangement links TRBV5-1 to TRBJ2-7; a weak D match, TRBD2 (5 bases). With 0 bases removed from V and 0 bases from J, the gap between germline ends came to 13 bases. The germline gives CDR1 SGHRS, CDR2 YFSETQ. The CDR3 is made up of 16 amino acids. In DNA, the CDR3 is TGCGCCAGCAGCTTGGGAGGACTTCTCCCCTCCTACGAGCAGTACTTC. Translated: CASSLGGLLPSYEQYF.

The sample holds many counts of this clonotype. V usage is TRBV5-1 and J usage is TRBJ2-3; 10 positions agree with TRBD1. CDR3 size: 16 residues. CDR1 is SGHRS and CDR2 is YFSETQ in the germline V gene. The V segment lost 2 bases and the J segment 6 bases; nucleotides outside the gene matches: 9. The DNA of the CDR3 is TGCGCCAGCAGCTTCGATCCCGGGACAGGGGCGGATACGCAGTATTTT. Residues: CASSFDPGTGADTQYF.

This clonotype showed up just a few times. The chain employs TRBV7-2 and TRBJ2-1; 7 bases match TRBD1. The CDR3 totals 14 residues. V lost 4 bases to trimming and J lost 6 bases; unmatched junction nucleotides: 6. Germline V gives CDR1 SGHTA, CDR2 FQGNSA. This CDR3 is CASSSTSGGNEQFF. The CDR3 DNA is TGTGCCAGCAGCTCGACCTCAGGGGGCAATGAGCAGTTCTTC. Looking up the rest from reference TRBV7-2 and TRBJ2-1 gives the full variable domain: GAGVSQSPSNKVTEKGKDVELRCDPISGHTALYWYRQSLGQGLEFLIYFQGNSAPDKSGLPSDRFSAERTGGSVSTLTIQRTQQEDSAVYLCASSSTSGGNEQFFGPGTRLTVL.

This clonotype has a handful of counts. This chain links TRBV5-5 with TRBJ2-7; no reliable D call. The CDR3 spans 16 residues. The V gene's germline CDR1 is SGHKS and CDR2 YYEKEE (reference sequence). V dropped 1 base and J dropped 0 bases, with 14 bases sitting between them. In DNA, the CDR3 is TGTGCCAGCAGCTTGCCATTTAAAATAACCTCCTACGAGCAGTACTTC. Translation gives CASSLPFKITSYEQYF.

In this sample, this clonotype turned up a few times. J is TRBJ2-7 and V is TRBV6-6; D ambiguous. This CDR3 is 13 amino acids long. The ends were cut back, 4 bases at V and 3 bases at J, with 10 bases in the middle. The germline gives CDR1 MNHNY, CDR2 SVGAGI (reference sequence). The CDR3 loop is CASSLFRIYEQYV. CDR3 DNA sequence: TGTGCCAGCAGTTTATTCAGGATCTACGAGCAGTACGTC.

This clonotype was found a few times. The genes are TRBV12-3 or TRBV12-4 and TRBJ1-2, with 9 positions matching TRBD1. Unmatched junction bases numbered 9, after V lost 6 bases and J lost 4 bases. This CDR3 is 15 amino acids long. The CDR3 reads CASRGQGPSGYGYTF. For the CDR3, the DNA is TGTGCCAGCAGGGGACAGGGACCCTCAGGCTATGGCTACACCTTC.

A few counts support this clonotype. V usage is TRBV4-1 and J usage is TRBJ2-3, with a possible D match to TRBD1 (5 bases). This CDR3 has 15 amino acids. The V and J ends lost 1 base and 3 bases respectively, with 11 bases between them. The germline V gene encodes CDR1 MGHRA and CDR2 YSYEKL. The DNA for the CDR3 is TGCGCCAGCAGCCAAGGGGTGCAGGGTACAGATACGCAGTATTTT. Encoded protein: CASSQGVQGTDTQYF.

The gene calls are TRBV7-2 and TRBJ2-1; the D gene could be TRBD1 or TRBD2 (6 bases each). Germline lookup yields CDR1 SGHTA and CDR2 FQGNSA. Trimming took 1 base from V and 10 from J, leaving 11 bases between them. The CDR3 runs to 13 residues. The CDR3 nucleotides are TGTGCCAGCAGCTTAGGGGGGGCCTGGGAGCAGTTCTTC. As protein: CASSLGGAWEQFF.

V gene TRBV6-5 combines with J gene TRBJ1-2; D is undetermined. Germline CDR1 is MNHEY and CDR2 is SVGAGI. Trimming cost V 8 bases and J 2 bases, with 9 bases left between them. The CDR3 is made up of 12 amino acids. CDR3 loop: CASGRPNYGYTF. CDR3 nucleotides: TGTGCCAGCGGGAGGCCCAACTATGGCTACACCTTC.

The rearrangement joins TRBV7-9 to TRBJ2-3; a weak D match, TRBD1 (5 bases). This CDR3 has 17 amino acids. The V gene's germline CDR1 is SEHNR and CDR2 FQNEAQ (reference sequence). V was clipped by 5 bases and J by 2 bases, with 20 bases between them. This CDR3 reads CASSETTHTGYTDTQYF. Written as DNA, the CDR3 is TGTGCCAGCAGCGAAACGACCCATACAGGTTACACAGATACGCAGTATTTT.